These 8 T cell receptor beta chains share one sample of origin, sequenced in a study of T cells in narcolepsy. Profiled with immunoSEQ multiplex PCR; TCRdb holds only in-frame clones, not every one. The sample lists some 25,000 clones; 75% to 90% were seen once. Sequenced material: CD45RA- memory CD4+ T cells from PBMCs. The receptors were gathered from a human donor with narcolepsy.

In DNA form, the CDR3 reads TGTGCCAGCTCACCGTCGAGGACAGGGTTGTACGAGCAGTACTTC. It yields the protein CASSPSRTGLYEQYF. V is TRBV18 and J is TRBJ2-7; 8 nucleotides match TRBD1. V was pared by 3 bases and J by 4 bases, with 8 bases of the junction left unmatched. This CDR3 has 15 residues. The germline V gene encodes CDR1 KGHSH and CDR2 LQKENI.

The V gene is TRBV6-6, the J gene TRBJ1-1, with 12 bases lining up with TRBD1. V shed 7 bases, J shed 4 bases, and the junction held 7 bases outside the gene matches. CDR3 length: 15 residues. Germline loops: CDR1 MNHNY, CDR2 SVGAGI (reference sequence). CDR3 DNA sequence: TGTGCCAGCATACGGCCGGGACAGGGGGCCACTGAAGCTTTCTTT. Translation gives CASIRPGQGATEAFF.

This sequence joins TRBV30 and TRBJ1-2; no clear D gene. The germline gives CDR1 GTSNPN, CDR2 SVGIG (reference sequence). This CDR3 contains 13 residues. The V gene lost 1 base and the J gene lost 2 bases, with 8 bases spanning the gap. The CDR3: CAWSAGRNYGYTF. The CDR3 DNA reads TGTGCCTGGAGTGCAGGAAGAAACTATGGCTACACCTTC.

The chain is built from TRBV14 and TRBJ1-2; 7 bases align to TRBD1. CDR1 is SGHDN, CDR2 FVKESK, per germline. V dropped 3 bases and J dropped 3; count of bases not matched to a gene: 7. This CDR3 has 15 amino acids. As DNA, the CDR3 is TGTGCCAGCAGCCAGGACAGGACATATTACTATGGCTACACCTTC. This encodes CASSQDRTYYYGYTF.

This sequence joins TRBV2 and TRBJ1-1; 7 nucleotides match TRBD1. This CDR3 region has 15 residues. V was clipped by 10 bases and J by 0 bases; unmatched bases: 11. Germline V CDR1 and CDR2: SNHLY, FYNNEI. The CDR3 loop is CATHKGGSMNTEAFF. The CDR3 DNA sequence: TGTGCCACCCACAAAGGGGGCTCCATGAACACTGAAGCTTTCTTT.

V and J are TRBV30 and TRBJ1-6; a possible D gene is TRBD1 (6 bases). Trimming removed 0 bases from V and 6 bases from J, with 12 bases in between. CDR1 GTSNPN and CDR2 SVGIG come from the germline V gene (reference sequence). The CDR3 totals 15 residues. The CDR3 spells CAWSVSVRGNSPLHF. The CDR3 nucleotides are TGTGCCTGGAGTGTCAGCGTCAGGGGTAATTCACCCCTCCACTTT.

This clone was detected once. This chain uses TRBV18 with TRBJ2-1, with 10 positions matching TRBD1. The germline V gene encodes CDR1 KGHSH and CDR2 LQKENI. V lost 2 bases, J lost 9 bases, and 10 bases stayed unmatched. The CDR3 is 16 residues long. The CDR3 coding sequence is TGTGCCAGCTCACCAAACGTTGGGACAGGGGCGGGTGAGCAGTTCTTC. It codes for CASSPNVGTGAGEQFF.

The chain joins TRBV30 to TRBJ2-7; weak D call: TRBD1 (5 bases). The CDR3 has 13 amino acids. V was pared by 4 bases and J by 3 bases, with 13 bases between. In germline, CDR1 is GTSNPN, CDR2 SVGIG (reference sequence). CDR3 coding DNA: TGTGCCTGGAAAGGAAGGGGTCTCTACGAGCAGTACTTC. Translation: CAWKGRGLYEQYF. Full variable domain (rest looked up from reference TRBV30 and TRBJ2-7): SQTIHQWPATLVQPVGSPLSLECTVEGTSNPNLYWYRQAAGRGLQLLFYSVGIGQISSEVPQNLSASRPQDRQFILSSKKLLLSDSGFYLCAWKGRGLYEQYFGPGTRLTVT.